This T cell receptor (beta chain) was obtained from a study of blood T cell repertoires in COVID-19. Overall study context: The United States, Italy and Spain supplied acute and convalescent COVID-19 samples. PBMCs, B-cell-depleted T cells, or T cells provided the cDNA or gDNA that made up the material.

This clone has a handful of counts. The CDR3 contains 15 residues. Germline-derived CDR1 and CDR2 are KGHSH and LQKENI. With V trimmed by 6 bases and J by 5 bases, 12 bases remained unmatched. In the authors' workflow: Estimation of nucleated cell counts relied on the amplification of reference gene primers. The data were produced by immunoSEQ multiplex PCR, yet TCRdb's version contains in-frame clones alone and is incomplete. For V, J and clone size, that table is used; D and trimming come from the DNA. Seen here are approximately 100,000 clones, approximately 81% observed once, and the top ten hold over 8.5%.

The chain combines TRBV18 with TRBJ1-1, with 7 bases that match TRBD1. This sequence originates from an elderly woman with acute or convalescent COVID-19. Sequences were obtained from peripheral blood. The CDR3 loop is CASSQKQGSSTEAFF. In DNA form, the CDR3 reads TGTGCCAGCTCCCAAAAACAGGGGAGCAGTACTGAAGCTTTCTTT.